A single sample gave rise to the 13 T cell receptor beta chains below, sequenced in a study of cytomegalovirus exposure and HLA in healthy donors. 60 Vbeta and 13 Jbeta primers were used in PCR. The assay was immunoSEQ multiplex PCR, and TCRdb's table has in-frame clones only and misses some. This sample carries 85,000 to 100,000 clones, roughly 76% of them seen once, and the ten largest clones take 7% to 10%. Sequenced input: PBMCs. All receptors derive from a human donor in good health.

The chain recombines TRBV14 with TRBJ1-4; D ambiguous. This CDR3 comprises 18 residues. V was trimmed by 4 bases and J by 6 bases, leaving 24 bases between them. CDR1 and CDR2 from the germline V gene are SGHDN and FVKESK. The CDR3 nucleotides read TGTGCCAGCAGCCTCCGAGGGCTAGGAGGCCAATTGTATGAAAAACTGTTTTTT. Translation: CASSLRGLGGQLYEKLFF.

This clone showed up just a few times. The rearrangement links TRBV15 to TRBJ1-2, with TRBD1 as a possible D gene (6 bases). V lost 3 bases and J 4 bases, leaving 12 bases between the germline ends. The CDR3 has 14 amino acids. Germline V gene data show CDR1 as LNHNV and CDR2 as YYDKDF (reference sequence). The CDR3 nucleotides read TGTGCCACCAGCAGGGGATCGGACAGCTATGGCTACACCTTC. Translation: CATSRGSDSYGYTF.

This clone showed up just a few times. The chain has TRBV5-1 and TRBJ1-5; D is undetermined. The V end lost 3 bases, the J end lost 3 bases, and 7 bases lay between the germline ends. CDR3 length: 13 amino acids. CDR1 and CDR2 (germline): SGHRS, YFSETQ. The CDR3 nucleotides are TGCGCCAGCAGCTCTGAGGTCAATCAGCCCCAGCATTTT. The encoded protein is CASSSEVNQPQHF.

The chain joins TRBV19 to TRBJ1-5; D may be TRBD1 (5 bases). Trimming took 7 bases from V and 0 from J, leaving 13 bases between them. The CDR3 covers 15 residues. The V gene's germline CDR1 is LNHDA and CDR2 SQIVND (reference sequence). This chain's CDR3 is CASTPGGFSNQPQHF. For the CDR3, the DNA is TGTGCCAGTACCCCGGGGGGTTTTAGCAATCAGCCCCAGCATTTT.

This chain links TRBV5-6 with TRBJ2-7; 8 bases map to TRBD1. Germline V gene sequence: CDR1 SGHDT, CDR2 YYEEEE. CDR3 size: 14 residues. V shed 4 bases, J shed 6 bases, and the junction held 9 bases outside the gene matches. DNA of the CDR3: TGTGCCAGCAGCGCAGGACAGGGCGGATCCGAGCAGTACTTC. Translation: CASSAGQGGSEQYF.

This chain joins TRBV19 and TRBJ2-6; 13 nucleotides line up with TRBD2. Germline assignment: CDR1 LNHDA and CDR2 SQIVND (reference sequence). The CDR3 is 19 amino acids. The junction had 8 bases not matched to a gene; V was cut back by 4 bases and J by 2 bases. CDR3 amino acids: CASSKGLAGPGAGANVLTF. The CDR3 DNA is TGTGCCAGTAGTAAGGGACTAGCGGGACCTGGGGCTGGGGCCAACGTCCTGACTTTC.

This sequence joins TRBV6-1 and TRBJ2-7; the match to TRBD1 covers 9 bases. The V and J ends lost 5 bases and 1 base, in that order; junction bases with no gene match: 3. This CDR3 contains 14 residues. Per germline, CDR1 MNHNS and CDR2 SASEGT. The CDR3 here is CASSRTGDSYEQYF. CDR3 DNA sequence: TGTGCCAGCAGTCGGACAGGGGATTCCTACGAGCAGTACTTC.

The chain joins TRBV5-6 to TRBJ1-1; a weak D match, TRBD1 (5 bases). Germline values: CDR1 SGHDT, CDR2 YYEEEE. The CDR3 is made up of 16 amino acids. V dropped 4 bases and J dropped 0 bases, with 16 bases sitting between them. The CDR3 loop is CASSGGGWPLNTEAFF. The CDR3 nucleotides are TGTGCCAGCAGCGGCGGGGGGTGGCCCCTGAACACTGAAGCTTTCTTT.

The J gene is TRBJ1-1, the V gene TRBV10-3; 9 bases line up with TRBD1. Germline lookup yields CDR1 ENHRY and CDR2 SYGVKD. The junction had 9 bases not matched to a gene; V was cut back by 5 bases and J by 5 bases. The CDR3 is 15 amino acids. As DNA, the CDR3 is TGTGCCATCAGTATTAACAGGGGGCAAAGGACTGAAGCTTTCTTT. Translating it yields CAISINRGQRTEAFF.

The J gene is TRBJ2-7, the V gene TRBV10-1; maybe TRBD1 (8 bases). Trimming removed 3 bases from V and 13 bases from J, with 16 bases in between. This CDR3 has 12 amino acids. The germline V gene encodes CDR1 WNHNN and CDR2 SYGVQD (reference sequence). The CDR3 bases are TGCGCCAGCAGTGATACAGCGGGACAGGCATACTTC. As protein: CASSDTAGQAYF.

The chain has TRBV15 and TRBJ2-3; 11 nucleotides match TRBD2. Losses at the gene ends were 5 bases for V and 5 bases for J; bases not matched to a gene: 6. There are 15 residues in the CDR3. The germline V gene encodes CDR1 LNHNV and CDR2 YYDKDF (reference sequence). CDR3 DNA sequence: TGTGCCACCAGCCGCGATGGGACTAGCGGAGATACGCAGTATTTT. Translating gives CATSRDGTSGDTQYF. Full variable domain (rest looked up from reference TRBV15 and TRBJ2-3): DAMVIQNPRYQVTQFGKPVTLSCSQTLNHNVMYWYQQKSSQAPKLLFHYYDKDFNNEADTPDNFQSRRPNTSFCFLDIRSPGLGDTAMYLCATSRDGTSGDTQYFGPGTRLTVL.

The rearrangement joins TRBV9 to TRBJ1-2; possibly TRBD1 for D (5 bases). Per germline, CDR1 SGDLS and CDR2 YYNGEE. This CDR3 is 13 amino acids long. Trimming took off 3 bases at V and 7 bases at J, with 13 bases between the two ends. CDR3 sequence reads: CASSASQARGYTF. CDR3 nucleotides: TGTGCCAGCAGCGCCTCACAGGCGCGTGGCTACACCTTC.

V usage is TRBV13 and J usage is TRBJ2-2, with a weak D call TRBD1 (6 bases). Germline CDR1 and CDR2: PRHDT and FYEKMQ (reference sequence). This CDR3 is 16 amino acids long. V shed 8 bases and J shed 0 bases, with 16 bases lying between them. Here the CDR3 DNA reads TGTGCCAGCTCCCGTACGAGGACAGCGAACACCGGGGAGCTGTTTTTT. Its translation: CASSRTRTANTGELFF.